This TCR beta chain was sequenced during a study of graft-versus-host responses after intestinal transplantation. Study-level information: Recipients uniformly received anti-thymocyte globulin induction, followed by tacrolimus and steroids for roughly 3 years.

Profiling relied on immunoSEQ multiplex PCR, and the TCRdb table lists in-frame clones only, not all of them. Here the sample spans over 70,000 clones, around 87% being singletons. Study findings and constraints: An association linked early post-transplant HvG declines with peak circulating GvH clone levels. Graft-versus-host to host-versus-graft clonal ratios in allografts were high in patients with graft-donor T cell macrochimerism.

With regard to this clone: Its cognate antigen is unknown.

V lost 7 bases, J lost 5 bases, and 10 bases stayed unmatched. The CDR3 has 15 residues. Germline V gives CDR1 SGHRS, CDR2 YFSETQ. Sequenced here: unstimulated CD8+ T cells sorted from spleen or lymph node cells, sampled before transplant. The J gene is TRBJ2-2, the V gene TRBV5-1; 8 bases are a match to TRBD1. This sequence was found in a human donor who was the organ donor for an intestinal transplant. The CDR3 loop reads CASGRTGPGTGELFF. The CDR3 nucleotides are TGCGCCAGCGGCCGGACAGGGCCGGGGACCGGGGAGCTGTTTTTT.